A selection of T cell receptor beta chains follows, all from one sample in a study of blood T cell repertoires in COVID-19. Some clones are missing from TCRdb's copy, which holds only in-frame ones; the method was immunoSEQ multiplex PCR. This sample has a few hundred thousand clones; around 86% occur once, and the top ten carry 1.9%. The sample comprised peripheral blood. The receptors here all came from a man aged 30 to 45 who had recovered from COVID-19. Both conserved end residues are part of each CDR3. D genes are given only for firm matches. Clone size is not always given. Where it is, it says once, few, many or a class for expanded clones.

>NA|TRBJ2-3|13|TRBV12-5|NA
TGTGCTAGTGGGCCCCCAGTCACAGATACGCAGTATTTT
CASGPPVTDTQYF
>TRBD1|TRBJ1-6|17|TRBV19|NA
TGTGCCAGTAGTACCGGACAGGGGCGCTCCTATAATTCACCCCTCCACTTT
CASSTGQGRSYNSPLHF
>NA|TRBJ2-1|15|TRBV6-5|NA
TGTGCCAGCAGTTCGACGGACATTGTAGGCAATGAGCAGTTCTTC
CASSSTDIVGNEQFF
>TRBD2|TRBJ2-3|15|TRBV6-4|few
TGTGCCAGCAGTGACACTAGCGGGGGGGCCGATACGCAGTATTTT
CASSDTSGGADTQYF
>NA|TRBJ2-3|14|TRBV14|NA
TGTGCCAGCAGCCATGCAGGGTCGCCAGATACGCAGTATTTT
CASSHAGSPDTQYF
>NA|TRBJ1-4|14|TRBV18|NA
TGTGCCAGCTCACTTCAGGTATCGGATGAAAAACTGTTTTTT
CASSLQVSDEKLFF
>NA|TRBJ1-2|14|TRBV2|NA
TGTGCCAGCAGTGCCCAGGGTTCTCACTATGGCTACACCTTC
CASSAQGSHYGYTF
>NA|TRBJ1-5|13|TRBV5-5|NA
TGTGCCAGCAGCTTCCAGGGCAATCAGCCCCAGCATTTT
CASSFQGNQPQHF
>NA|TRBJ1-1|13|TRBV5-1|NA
TGCGCCAGCAGCTTTTGGTCCGGGACAGAAGCTTTCTTT
CASSFWSGTEAFF
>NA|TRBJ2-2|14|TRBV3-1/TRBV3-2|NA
TGTGCCAGCAGCCAAGGAGGGAACACCGGGGAGCTGTTTTTT
CASSQGGNTGELFF
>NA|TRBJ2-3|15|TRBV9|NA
TGTGCCAGCAGCCCGTACCGAGGGCTAACAGATACGCAGTATTTT
CASSPYRGLTDTQYF
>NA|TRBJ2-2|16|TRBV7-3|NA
TGTGCCAGCAGCCACCAGGGACTCCCTTTCGCCGGGGAGCTGTTTTTT
CASSHQGLPFAGELFF
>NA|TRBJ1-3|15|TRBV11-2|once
TGTGCCAGCAGCTTAAGCAGGGGCTTTGGAAACACCATATATTTT
CASSLSRGFGNTIYF
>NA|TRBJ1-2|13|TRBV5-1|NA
TGCGCCAGCAGCTTGGAGGGGACTAATGGCTACACCTTC
CASSLEGTNGYTF
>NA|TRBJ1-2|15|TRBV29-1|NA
TGCAGCGTTGAAGTTGTGGCAGTCGCTAACTATGGCTACACCTTC
CSVEVVAVANYGYTF
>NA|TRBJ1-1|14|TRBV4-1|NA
TGCGCCAGCAGCCCGGGGGGCGCGAGGACTGAAGCTTTCTTT
CASSPGGARTEAFF
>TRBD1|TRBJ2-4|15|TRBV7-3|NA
TGTGCCAGCAGTGCTACCGGGACAGGAAAAAACATTCAGTACTTC
CASSATGTGKNIQYF
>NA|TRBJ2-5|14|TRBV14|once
TGTGCCAGCAGCCGAAAACAAATTGAAGAGACCCAGTACTTC
CASSRKQIEETQYF
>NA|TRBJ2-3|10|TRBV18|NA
TGTGCCAGCTCCGCGGATACGCAGTATTTT
CASSADTQYF
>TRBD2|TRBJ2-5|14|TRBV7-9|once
TGTGCCAGCAGCTCCAGCGGGGGCCCACGGACCCAGTACTTC
CASSSSGGPRTQYF
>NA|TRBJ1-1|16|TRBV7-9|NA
TGTGCCAGCAGCTTACCGACCCACAGGGCTGGCACTGAAGCTTTCTTT
CASSLPTHRAGTEAFF
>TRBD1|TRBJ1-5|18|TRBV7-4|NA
TGTGCCAGCAGCCCCATTACCTGGGACAGGGTTACAAATCAGCCCCAGCATTTT
CASSPITWDRVTNQPQHF
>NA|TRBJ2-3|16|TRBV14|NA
TGTGCCAGCAGCCAACTTTTGGGGGCCATCACAGATACGCAGTATTTT
CASSQLLGAITDTQYF
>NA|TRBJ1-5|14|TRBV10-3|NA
TGTGCCATCAGCGCAGCGGGGGGCAATCAGCCCCAGCATTTT
CAISAAGGNQPQHF
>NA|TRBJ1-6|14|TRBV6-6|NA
TGTGCCAGCACCCCCCAGGGTCCAAATTCACCCCTCCACTTT
CASTPQGPNSPLHF
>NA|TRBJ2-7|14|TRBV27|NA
TGTGCCAGCAGTTCATCCGGGACAACCTACGAGCAGTACTTC
CASSSSGTTYEQYF
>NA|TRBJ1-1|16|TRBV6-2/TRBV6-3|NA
TGTGCCAGCAGTATTCCGGTCATTCCCATGAACACTGAAGCTTTCTTT
CASSIPVIPMNTEAFF
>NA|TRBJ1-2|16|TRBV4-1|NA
TGCGCCAGCAGCCCAGCAGCCAGCACGGCCGGGTATGGCTACACCTTC
CASSPAASTAGYGYTF
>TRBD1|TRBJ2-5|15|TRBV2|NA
TGTGCCAGCAGTGTAGAGGGGGCGTACCAAGAGACCCAGTACTTC
CASSVEGAYQETQYF
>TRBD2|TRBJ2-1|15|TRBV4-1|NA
TGCGCCAGCAGCCAAGAGACTAGCGGGGGGCATGAGCAGTTCTTC
CASSQETSGGHEQFF
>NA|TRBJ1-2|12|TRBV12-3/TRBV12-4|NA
TGTGCCAGCAGTCCGGGGGGCTATGGCTACACCTTC
CASSPGGYGYTF
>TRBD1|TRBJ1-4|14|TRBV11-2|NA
TGTGCCAGCAGCTTAGGAGGGGGCACGGAAAAACTGTTTTTT
CASSLGGGTEKLFF
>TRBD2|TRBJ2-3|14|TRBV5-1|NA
TGCGCCAGCGCCGGGACTAGCGGGGCAGATACGCAGTATTTT
CASAGTSGADTQYF
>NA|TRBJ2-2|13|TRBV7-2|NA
TGTGCCAGCAGCCTCACTAACACCGGGGAGCTGTTTTTT
CASSLTNTGELFF
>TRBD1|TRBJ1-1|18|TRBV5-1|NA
TGCGCCAGCAGCTTGCGAGCCACCCGGGACAGCGGACGGTCTGAAGCTTTCTTT
CASSLRATRDSGRSEAFF
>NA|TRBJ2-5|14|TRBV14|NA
TGTGCCAGCAGCCAAGGCAATAGCCCAGAGACCCAGTACTTC
CASSQGNSPETQYF
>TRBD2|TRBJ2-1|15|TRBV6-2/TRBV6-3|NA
TGTGCCAGCAGTTCCGGGACTAGCGGGGGGAAAGAGCAGTTCTTC
CASSSGTSGGKEQFF
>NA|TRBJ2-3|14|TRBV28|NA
TGTGCTTCCACCGTTGGGGACTTTACAGATACGCAGTATTTT
CASTVGDFTDTQYF
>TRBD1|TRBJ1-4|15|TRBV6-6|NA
TGTGCCAGCAGTTACTCGAAGGACAGGGGCGGAAAACTGTTTTTT
CASSYSKDRGGKLFF
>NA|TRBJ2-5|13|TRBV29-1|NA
TGCAGCGTTGAAGGCGGGCACGGGGAGACCCAGTACTTC
CSVEGGHGETQYF